This TCR beta chain was captured in a study of cytomegalovirus exposure and HLA in healthy donors. Only a few counts were recorded for this clone. Looked up from germline, CDR1 is MNHEY and CDR2 is SVGAGI. This CDR3 contains 14 residues. The V and J ends lost 2 bases and 6 bases, in that order; junction bases with no gene match: 2. PCR primers comprised 60 Vbeta and 13 Jbeta primers. Some clones are missing from TCRdb's copy, which holds only in-frame ones; the method was immunoSEQ multiplex PCR. The sample consists of 70,000 to 85,000 clones, approximately 65% of them appearing once. This chain connects TRBV6-5 to TRBJ2-3; 10 positions agree with TRBD2. The TCR was taken from a male donor in good health and CMV-seropositive. Sequencing was done on a sample of PBMCs. The CDR3 DNA sequence: TGTGCCAGCAGTTACGTACTAGCGGGGGATACGCAGTATTTT. Translating it yields CASSYVLAGDTQYF.